These T cell receptor beta chains were read from a single sample in a study of cytomegalovirus exposure and HLA in healthy donors. Generated by immunoSEQ multiplex PCR, the TCRdb table keeps only in-frame clones and is missing some. The profile shows some 150,000 clones, 60% to 85% of them singletons. Source material: PBMCs. The receptor source for this set is a man aged 25-40 years in good health and CMV-seronegative. CDR3s include the opening cysteine and the closing phenylalanine or tryptophan. A clone size is listed for some rows: how often the clone was seen (once, few, many), or a class if it is expanded.

>TRBV29-1|TRBJ2-3|14|NA
CSVDARGSTDTQYF
>TRBV6-5|TRBJ1-5|14|NA
CASSHRGNNQPQHF
>TRBV14|TRBJ2-5|16|NA
CASSHSARRSWETQYF
>TRBV2|TRBJ1-4|14|NA
CASSEKRANEKLFF
>TRBV28|TRBJ1-5|14|NA
CASSLRTSNQPQHF
>TRBV15|TRBJ1-5|14|NA
CATSRDVGAGSQHF
>TRBV28|TRBJ1-2|14|NA
CASYLPGGLGGYTF
>TRBV5-4|TRBJ2-5|17|NA
CASSLGQWTSGQETQYF
>TRBV5-6|TRBJ1-4|14|NA
CASSFRQGGEKLFF
>TRBV5-4|TRBJ2-3|16|NA
CASSSASGMISDTQYF
>TRBV30|TRBJ2-2|17|NA
CAWSVLNRGSSTGELFF
>TRBV5-6|TRBJ2-7|12|NA
CASTSRASEQYF
>TRBV18|TRBJ1-1|16|NA
CASSPLGQPMNTEAFF
>TRBV5-1|TRBJ2-3|16|NA
CASSLGLLGGTDTQYF
>TRBV5-8|TRBJ1-2|14|few
CASSFDRRNYGYTF
>TRBV5-1|TRBJ1-1|13|NA
CASSLGGDTEAFF
>TRBV10-3|TRBJ2-5|15|NA
CATGWSLDEGETQYF
>TRBV19|TRBJ2-7|15|few
CASSPTPTGAEEQYF
>TRBV5-1|TRBJ2-1|15|few
CASSLGGLAGKGQFF
>TRBV28|TRBJ1-2|14|NA
CATKGGGLNYGYTF
>TRBV5-5|TRBJ2-3|15|NA
CASSLGGQGLDTQYF
>TRBV21-1|TRBJ1-2|16|NA
CASSNYYREGSYGYTF
>TRBV30|TRBJ2-3|14|few
CASDRGLSTDTQYF
>TRBV5-1|TRBJ1-4|15|once
CASSTGTGLNEKLFF
>TRBV6-5|TRBJ1-5|13|NA
CASSYSGDREQHF
>TRBV19|TRBJ1-5|16|NA
CASSMRRQGVSQPQHF
>TRBV6-1|TRBJ1-1|15|NA
CASVQGGIVNTEAFF
>TRBV28|TRBJ1-2|12|NA
CASTDRVNGYTF
>TRBV18|TRBJ1-1|14|NA
CASSPTAEGTEAFF
>TRBV11-2|TRBJ2-1|17|NA
CASSLDLGGEGRNEQFF
>TRBV19|NA|15|NA
CASSIGAGARYEQYF
>TRBV11-3|TRBJ2-1|17|NA
CASSLEYASGRAGEQFF
>TRBV5-4|TRBJ2-3|17|NA
CASSPGTSGGAGDTQYF
>TRBV19|TRBJ1-2|13|NA
CASSITTEDGYTF
>TRBV5-1|TRBJ2-1|16|NA
CASSIAGLAGGGEQFF
>TRBV28|TRBJ1-5|16|few
CASSSPPGTGNQPQHF
>TRBV11-2|TRBJ1-1|15|few
CASSPRTGGAPEAFF
>TRBV19|TRBJ2-7|16|NA
CASRDTPGTSSAEQYF
>TRBV2|TRBJ2-6|17|NA
CASSVQGRGSGANVLTF
>TRBV5-1|TRBJ2-5|14|NA
CASSLLQGQETQYF
>TRBV5-1|TRBJ2-5|15|NA
CASSELDRGKETQYF
>TRBV19|TRBJ2-3|16|NA
CASKEGAGGYTDTQYF
>TRBV19|TRBJ1-2|11|NA
CASSLNYGYTF